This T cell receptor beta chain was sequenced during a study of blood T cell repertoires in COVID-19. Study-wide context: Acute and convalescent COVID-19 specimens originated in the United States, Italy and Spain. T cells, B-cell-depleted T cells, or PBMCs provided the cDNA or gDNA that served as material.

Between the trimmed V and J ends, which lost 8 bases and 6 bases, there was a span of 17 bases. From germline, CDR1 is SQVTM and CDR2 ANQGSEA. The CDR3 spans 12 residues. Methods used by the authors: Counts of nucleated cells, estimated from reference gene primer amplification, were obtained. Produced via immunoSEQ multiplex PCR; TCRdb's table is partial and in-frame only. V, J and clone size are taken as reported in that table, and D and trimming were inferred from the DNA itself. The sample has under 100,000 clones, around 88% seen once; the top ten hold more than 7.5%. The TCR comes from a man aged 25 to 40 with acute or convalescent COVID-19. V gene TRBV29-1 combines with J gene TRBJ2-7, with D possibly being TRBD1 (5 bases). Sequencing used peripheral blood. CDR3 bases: TGCAGCTCTGTGGACATCCCCTCCGAGCAGTACTTC. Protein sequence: CSSVDIPSEQYF.